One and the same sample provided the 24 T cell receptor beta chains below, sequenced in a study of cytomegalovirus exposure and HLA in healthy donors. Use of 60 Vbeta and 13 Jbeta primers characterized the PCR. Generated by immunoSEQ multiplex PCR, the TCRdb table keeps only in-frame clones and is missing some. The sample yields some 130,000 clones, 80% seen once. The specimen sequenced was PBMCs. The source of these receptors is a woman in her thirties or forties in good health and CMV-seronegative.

CDR3 amino acids: CASSQLTGGAHNSPLHF. The DNA for the CDR3 is TGTGCCAGCAGCCAATTAACAGGGGGCGCGCATAATTCACCCCTCCACTTT. The chain carries TRBV14 and TRBJ1-6, with 9 bases that match TRBD1. Trimming cost V 2 bases and J 5 bases; bases outside gene matches: 7. Germline V gene lookup returns CDR1 SGHDN and CDR2 FVKESK. This CDR3 spans 17 amino acids.

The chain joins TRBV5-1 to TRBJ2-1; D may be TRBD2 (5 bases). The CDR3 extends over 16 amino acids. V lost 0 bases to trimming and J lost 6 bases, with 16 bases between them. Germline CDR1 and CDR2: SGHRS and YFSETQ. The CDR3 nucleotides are TGCGCCAGCAGCTTGGCCTGGAGCGGAGAATCCAATGAGCAGTTCTTC. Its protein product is CASSLAWSGESNEQFF.

CDR3 amino acids: CAISGGGGQGALRGPLHF. DNA of the CDR3: TGTGCCATCAGTGGCGGCGGAGGACAGGGGGCGCTTAGGGGACCCCTCCACTTT. The chain joins TRBV10-3 to TRBJ1-6; 11 bases align to TRBD1. The junction had 17 bases not matched to a gene; V was cut back by 4 bases and J by 12 bases. The CDR3 runs to 18 residues. CDR1 and CDR2 from the germline V gene are ENHRY and SYGVKD.

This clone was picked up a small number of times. CDR3 sequence reads: CASNSGADTQYF. CDR3 bases: TGTGCCAGCAATAGCGGCGCAGATACGCAGTATTTT. The V and J genes are TRBV6-1 and TRBJ2-3; possibly TRBD2 for D (6 bases). In germline, CDR1 is MNHNS, CDR2 SASEGT. Trimming removed 7 bases from V and 4 bases from J, with 9 bases in between. The CDR3 consists of 12 residues.

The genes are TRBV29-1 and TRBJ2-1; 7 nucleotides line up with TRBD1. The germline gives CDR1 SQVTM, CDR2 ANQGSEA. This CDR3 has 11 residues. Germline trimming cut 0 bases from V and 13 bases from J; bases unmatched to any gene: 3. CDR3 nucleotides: TGCAGCGTTGAAGACCGACAGGGACAGTTCTTC. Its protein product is CSVEDRQGQFF.

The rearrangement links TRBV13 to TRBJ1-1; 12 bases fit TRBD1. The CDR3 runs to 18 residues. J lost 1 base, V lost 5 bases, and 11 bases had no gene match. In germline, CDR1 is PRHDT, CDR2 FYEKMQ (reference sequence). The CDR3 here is CASSLPGQGARANTEAFF. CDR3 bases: TGTGCCAGCAGCCTACCGGGACAGGGGGCTCGGGCGAACACTGAAGCTTTCTTT.

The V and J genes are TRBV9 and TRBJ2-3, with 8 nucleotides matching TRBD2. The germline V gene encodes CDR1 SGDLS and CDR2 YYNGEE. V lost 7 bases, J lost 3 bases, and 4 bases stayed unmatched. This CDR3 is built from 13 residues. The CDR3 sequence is CASGTRGTDTQYF. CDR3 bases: TGTGCCAGCGGGACTAGGGGTACAGATACGCAGTATTTT. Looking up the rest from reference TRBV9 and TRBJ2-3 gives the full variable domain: DSGVTQTPKHLITATGQRVTLRCSPRSGDLSVYWYQQSLDQGLQFLIQYYNGEERAKGNILERFSAQQFPDLHSELNLSSLELGDSALYFCASGTRGTDTQYFGPGTRLTVL.

CDR3 protein: CASSAPQETQYF. The CDR3 nucleotides are TGTGCCAGCAGCGCCCCGCAAGAGACCCAGTACTTC. The chain recombines TRBV9 with TRBJ2-5; D not resolved. The CDR3 spans 12 residues. Per germline, CDR1 SGDLS and CDR2 YYNGEE. V lost 3 bases to trimming and J lost 2 bases, with 5 bases between them.

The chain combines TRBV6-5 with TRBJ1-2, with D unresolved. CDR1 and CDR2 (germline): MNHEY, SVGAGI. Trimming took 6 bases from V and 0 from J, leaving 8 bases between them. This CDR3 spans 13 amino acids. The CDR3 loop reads CASSYLTNYGYTF. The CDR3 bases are TGTGCCAGCAGCTACCTAACTAACTATGGCTACACCTTC.

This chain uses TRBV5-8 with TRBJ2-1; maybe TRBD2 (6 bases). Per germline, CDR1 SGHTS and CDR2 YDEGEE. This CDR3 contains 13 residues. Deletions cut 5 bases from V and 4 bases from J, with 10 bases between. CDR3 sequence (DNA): TGTGCCAGCAGACGGGAGTCATACAATGAGCAGTTCTTC. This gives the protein CASRRESYNEQFF.

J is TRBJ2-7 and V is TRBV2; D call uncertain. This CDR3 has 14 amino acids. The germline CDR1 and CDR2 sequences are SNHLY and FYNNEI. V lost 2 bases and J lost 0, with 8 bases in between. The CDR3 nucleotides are TGTGCCAGCAGTGAATGGGCTTACTCCTACGAGCAGTACTTC. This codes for CASSEWAYSYEQYF.

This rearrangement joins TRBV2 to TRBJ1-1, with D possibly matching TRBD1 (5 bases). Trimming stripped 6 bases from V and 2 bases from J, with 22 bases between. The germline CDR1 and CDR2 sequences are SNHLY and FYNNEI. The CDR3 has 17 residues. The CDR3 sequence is CASRKRLGTDINTEAFF. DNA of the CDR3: TGTGCCAGCAGAAAAAGATTGGGCACGGACATTAACACTGAAGCTTTCTTT.

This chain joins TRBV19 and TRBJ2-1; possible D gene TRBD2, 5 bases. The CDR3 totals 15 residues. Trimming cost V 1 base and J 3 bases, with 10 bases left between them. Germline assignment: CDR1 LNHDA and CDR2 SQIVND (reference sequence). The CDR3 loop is CASSIVGLDYNEQFF. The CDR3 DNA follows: TGTGCCAGTAGTATAGTAGGACTGGACTACAATGAGCAGTTCTTC.

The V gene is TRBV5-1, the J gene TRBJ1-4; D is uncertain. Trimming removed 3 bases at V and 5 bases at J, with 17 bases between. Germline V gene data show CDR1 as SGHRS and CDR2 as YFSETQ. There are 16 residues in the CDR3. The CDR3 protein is CASSSVIGLGNEKLFF. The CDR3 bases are TGCGCCAGCAGCTCGGTGATCGGACTCGGGAATGAAAAACTGTTTTTT.

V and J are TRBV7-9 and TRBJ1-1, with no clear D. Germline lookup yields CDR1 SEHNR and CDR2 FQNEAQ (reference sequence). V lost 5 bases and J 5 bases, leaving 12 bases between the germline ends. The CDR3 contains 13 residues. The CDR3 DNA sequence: TGTGCCAGCAGCGAGGCCCTTCGGACTGAAGCTTTCTTT. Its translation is CASSEALRTEAFF.

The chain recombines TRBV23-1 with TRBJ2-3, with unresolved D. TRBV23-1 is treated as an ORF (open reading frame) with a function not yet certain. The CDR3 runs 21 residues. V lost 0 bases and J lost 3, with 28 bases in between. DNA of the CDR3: TGCGCCAGCAGTCAATCGATCAGTTTATGTGCTGGTTGCGACGGGACAGATACGCAGTATTTT. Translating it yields CASSQSISLCAGCDGTDTQYF.

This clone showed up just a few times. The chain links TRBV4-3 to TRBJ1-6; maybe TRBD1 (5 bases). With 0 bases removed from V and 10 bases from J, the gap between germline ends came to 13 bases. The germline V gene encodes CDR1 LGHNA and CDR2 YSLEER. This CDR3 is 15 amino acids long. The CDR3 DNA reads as TGCGCCAGCAGCCAAGATCAGGGAATAGGGTCACCCCTCCACTTT. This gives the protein CASSQDQGIGSPLHF.

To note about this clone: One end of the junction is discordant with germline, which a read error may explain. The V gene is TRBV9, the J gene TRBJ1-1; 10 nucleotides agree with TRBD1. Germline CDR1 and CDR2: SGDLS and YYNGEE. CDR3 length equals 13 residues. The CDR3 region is CAGSTGQGSEAFF. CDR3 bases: TGTGCCGGCAGCACGGGACAGGGGAGTGAAGCTTTCTTT.

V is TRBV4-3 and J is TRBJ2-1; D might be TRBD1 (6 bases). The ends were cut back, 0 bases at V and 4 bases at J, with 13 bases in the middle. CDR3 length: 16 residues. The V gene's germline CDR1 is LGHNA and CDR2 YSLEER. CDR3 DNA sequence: TGCGCCAGCAGCCAAGATAGACAGGTGCGGTACAATGAGCAGTTCTTC. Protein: CASSQDRQVRYNEQFF.

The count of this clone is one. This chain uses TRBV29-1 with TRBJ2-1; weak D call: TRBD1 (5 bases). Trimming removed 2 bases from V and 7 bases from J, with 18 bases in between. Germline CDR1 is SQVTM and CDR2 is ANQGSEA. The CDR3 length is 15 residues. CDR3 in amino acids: CSVETPQGVVNEQFF. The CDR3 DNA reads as TGCAGCGTTGAAACCCCGCAGGGTGTTGTTAATGAGCAGTTCTTC.

CDR3 protein: CSVDSGTGLSYEQYF. The DNA of the CDR3 is TGCAGCGTGGACTCCGGGACAGGTCTTTCCTACGAGCAGTACTTC. This chain uses TRBV29-1 with TRBJ2-7; TRBD1 matches at 8 bases. This CDR3 contains 15 residues. Germline V CDR1 and CDR2: SQVTM, ANQGSEA. V was clipped by 6 bases and J by 1 base; unmatched bases: 11.

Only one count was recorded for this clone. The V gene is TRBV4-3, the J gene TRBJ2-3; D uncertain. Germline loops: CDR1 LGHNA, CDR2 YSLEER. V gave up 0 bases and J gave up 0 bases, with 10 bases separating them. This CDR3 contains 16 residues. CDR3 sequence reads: CASSQDLLSSTDTQYF. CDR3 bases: TGCGCCAGCAGCCAAGATTTACTCTCTAGCACAGATACGCAGTATTTT.

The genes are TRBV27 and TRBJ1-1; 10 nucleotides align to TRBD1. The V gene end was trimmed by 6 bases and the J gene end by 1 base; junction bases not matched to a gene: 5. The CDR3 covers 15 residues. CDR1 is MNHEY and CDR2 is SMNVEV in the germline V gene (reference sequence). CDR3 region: CASSRWDRGNTEAFF. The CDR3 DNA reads TGTGCCAGCAGCCGCTGGGACAGGGGGAACACTGAAGCTTTCTTT.

DNA for the CDR3: TGTGCCAGCAGCTTAACGTCTGACAATGAGCAGTTCTTC. As protein: CASSLTSDNEQFF. The chain uses TRBV7-3 and TRBJ2-1; D not resolved. V lost 0 bases to trimming and J lost 5 bases, with 5 bases between them. Germline assignment: CDR1 SGHTA and CDR2 FQGTGA. There are 13 residues in the CDR3.